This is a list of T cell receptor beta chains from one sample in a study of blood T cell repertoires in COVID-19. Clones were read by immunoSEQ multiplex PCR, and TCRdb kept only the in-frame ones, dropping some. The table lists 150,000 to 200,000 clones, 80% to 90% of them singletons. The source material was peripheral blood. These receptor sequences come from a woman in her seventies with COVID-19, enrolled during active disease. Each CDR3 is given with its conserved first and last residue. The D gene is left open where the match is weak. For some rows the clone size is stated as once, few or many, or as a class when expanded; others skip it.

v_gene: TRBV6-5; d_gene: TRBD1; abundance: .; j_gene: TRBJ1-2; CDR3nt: TGTGCCAGCGGAAGAACGGGACAGCTTAACTATGGCTACACCTTC; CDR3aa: CASGRTGQLNYGYTF
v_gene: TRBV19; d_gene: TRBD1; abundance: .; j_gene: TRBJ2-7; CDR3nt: TGTGCCAGTAGTTCCGGACAGGGGACAGGGTCGGCCTACGAGCAGTACTTC; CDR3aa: CASSSGQGTGSAYEQYF
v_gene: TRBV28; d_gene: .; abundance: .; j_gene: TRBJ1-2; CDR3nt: TGTGCCAGCAGAATCCCCCAGGGGCCCTATGGCTACACCTTC; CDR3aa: CASRIPQGPYGYTF
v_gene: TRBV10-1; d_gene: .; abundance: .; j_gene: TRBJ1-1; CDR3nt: TGCGCCAGCAGTGAGACGACAGGAGAAGATGAAGCTTTCTTT; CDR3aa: CASSETTGEDEAFF
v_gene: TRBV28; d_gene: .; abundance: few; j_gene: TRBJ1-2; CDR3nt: TGTGCCAGCAGTTCCTGGAACACAGCTAACTATGGCTACACCTTC; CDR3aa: CASSSWNTANYGYTF
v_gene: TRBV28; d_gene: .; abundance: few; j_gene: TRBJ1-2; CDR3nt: TGTGCCAGCAGCCCAGAAAGCCAGGGTGTTCATGGCTACACCTTC; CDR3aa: CASSPESQGVHGYTF
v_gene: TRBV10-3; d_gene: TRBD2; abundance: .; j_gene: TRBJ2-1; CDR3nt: TGTGCCATCAGTGAGTCAACTAGCGGGGGGGCGCAGGGTGAGCAGTTCTTC; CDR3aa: CAISESTSGGAQGEQFF
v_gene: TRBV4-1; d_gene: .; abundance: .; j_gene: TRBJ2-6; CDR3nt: TGCGCCAGCAGCCAAGTTAGCGGTAACTCTGGGGCCAACGTCCTGACTTTC; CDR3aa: CASSQVSGNSGANVLTF
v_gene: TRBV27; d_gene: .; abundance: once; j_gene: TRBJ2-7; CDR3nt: TGTGCCAGCAGTCTCAGCCCCCAGGGATCCTACGAGCAGTACTTC; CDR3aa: CASSLSPQGSYEQYF
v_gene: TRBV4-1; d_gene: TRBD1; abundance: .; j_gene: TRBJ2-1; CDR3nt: TGCGCCAGCAGCCAAGGGGGACAGCAATTCTACAATGAGCAGTTCTTC; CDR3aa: CASSQGGQQFYNEQFF
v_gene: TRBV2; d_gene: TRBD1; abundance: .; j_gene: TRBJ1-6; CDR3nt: TGTGCCAGCAGTGAGGCGCCGTTGACAGGGGGAGGTAAGGGTGATTCACCCCTCCACTTT; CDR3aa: CASSEAPLTGGGKGDSPLHF
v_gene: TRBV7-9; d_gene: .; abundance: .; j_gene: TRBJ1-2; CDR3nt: TGTGCCAGCAGCTTATTTTACTTGGGCACTTCCAACTATGGCTACACCTTC; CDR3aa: CASSLFYLGTSNYGYTF
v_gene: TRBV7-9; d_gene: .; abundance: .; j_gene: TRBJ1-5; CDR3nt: TGTGCCAGCAGCTTAGGCGCAGGGGAAGGCAATCAGCCCCAGCATTTT; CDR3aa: CASSLGAGEGNQPQHF
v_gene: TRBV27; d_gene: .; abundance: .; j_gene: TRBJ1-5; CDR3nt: TGTGCCAGCAGTTTATCAGGGGATCAGCCCCAGCATTTT; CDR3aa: CASSLSGDQPQHF
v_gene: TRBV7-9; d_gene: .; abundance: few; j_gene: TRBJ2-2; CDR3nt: TGTGCCAGCAGCTTCGACAGGATCGAACACGGGGAGCTGTTTTTT; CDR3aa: CASSFDRIEHGELFF
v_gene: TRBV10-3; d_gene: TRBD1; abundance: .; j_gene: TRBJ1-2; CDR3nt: TGTGCCATCAGTACCGGAAAATCTACAGGGGGCGGTGGGTACACCTTC; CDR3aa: CAISTGKSTGGGGYTF
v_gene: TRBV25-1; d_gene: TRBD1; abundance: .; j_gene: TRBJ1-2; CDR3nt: TGTGCCAGCAGTGAGAACCGGGACAGGGTCGTCTACACCTTC; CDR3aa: CASSENRDRVVYTF
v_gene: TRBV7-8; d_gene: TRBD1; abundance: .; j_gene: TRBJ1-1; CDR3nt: TGTGCCAGCAGCTTAGTCCCTCCCCGACAGGGGGATACTGAAGCTTTCTTT; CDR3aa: CASSLVPPRQGDTEAFF
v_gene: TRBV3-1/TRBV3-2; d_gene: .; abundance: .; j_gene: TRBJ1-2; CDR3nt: TGTGCCAGCACCTCAGCAAAGCGGGGGCACTATGGCTACACCTTC; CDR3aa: CASTSAKRGHYGYTF
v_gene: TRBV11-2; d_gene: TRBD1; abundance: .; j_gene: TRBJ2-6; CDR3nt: TGTGCCAGCAGCTTCGGACAGGGCTTCTCTGGGGCCAACGTCCTGACTTTC; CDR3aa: CASSFGQGFSGANVLTF
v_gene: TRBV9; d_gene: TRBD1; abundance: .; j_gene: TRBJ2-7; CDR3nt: TGTGCCAGCAGCCGTCAATCCGGGACAGGGTACTACGAGCAGTACTTC; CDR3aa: CASSRQSGTGYYEQYF
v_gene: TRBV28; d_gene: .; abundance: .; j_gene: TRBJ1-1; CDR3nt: TGTGCCAGCCCTCCCAGTGGTATGAACACTGAAGCTTTCTTT; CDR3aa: CASPPSGMNTEAFF
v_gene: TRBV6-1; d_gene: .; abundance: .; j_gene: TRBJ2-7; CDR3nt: TGTGCCAGCAACCAGAACTACGAGCAGTACTTC; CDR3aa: CASNQNYEQYF
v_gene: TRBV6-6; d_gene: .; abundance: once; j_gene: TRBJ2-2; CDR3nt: TGTGCCAGCAGTTACAGGGGCGACACCGGGGAGCTGTTTTTT; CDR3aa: CASSYRGDTGELFF